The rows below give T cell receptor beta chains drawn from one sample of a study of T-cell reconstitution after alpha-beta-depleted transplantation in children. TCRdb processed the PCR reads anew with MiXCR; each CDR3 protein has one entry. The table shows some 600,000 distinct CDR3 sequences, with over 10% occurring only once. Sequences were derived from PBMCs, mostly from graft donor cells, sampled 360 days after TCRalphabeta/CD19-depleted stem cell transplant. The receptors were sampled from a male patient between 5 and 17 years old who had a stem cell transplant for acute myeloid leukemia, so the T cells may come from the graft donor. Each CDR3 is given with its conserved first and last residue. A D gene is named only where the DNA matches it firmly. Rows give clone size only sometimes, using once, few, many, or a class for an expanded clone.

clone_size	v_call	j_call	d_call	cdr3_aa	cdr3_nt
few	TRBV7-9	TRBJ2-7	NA	CASSLKKGSLLFEQYF	TGTGCCAGCAGTCTAAAAAAAGGGTCACTCCTTTTCGAGCAGTACTTC
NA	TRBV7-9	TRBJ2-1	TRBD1	CASSLAGGQGRNEQFF	TGTGCCAGCAGCTTAGCGGGCGGACAGGGTAGGAATGAGCAGTTCTTC
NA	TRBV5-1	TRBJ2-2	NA	CASSLERSLTGELFF	TGCGCCAGCAGCTTGGAGCGGAGCCTCACCGGGGAGCTGTTTTTT
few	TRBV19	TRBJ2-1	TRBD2	CASSTYLAGVVYEQFF	TGTGCCAGTAGTACCTACTTAGCGGGAGTGGTCTATGAGCAGTTCTTC
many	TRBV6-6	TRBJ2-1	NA	CASSPKDEQFF	TGTGCCAGCAGCCCGAAGGATGAGCAGTTCTTC
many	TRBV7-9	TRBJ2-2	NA	CASSLQGSGYTGELFF	TGTGCCAGCAGCTTACAGGGGTCCGGTTACACCGGGGAGCTGTTTTTT
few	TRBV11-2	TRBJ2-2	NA	CASSFVVGATGELFF	TGTGCCAGCAGCTTTGTAGTGGGAGCCACCGGGGAGCTGTTTTTT
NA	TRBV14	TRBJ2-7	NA	CASSRTDFYEQYF	TGTGCCAGCAGCCGAACGGATTTCTACGAGCAGTACTTC
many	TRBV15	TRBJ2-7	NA	CATSRELGSYEQYF	TGTGCCACCAGCAGAGAGCTGGGTTCCTACGAGCAGTACTTC
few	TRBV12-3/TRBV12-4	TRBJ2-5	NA	CASSLVGRTPYQETQYF	TGTGCCAGCAGTTTAGTCGGACGTACCCCGTACCAAGAGACCCAGTACTTC
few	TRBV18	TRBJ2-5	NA	CASSPLRDKAGETQYF	TGTGCCAGCTCACCACTCCGGGACAAAGCAGGGGAGACCCAGTACTTC
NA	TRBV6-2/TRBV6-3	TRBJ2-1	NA	CASLERSYNEQFF	TGTGCCAGCTTGGAGCGCTCCTACAATGAGCAGTTCTTC
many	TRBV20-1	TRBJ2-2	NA	CSPSSYTGELFF	TGCAGTCCGTCAAGCTACACCGGGGAGCTGTTTTTT
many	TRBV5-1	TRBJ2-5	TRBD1	CASSSGQVQETQYF	TGCGCCAGCAGCTCGGGACAGGTCCAAGAGACCCAGTACTTC
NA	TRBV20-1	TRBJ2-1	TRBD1	CSARGQRHSYNEQFF	TGCAGTGCTAGGGGACAGCGTCACTCCTACAATGAGCAGTTCTTC
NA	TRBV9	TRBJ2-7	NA	CASSVERGAREQYF	TGTGCCAGCAGCGTAGAGAGGGGGGCAAGGGAGCAGTACTTC
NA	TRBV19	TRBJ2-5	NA	CASSIRRGQETQYF	TGTGCCAGTAGTATCAGGAGGGGTCAAGAGACCCAGTACTTC
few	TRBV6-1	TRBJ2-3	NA	CASTDYASTDTQYF	TGTGCCAGCACCGACTACGCTAGCACAGATACGCAGTATTTT
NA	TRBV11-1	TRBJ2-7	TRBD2	CASSFGTVAGAGYEQYF	TGTGCCAGCAGCTTCGGGACAGTAGCGGGAGCGGGCTACGAGCAGTACTTC
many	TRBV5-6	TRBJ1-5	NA	CASSLSGVNQPQHF	TGTGCCAGCAGCTTGTCAGGGGTCAATCAGCCCCAGCATTTT
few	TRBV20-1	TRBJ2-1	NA	CSASWARGLYNEQFF	TGCAGTGCTAGTTGGGCCAGGGGACTATACAATGAGCAGTTCTTC
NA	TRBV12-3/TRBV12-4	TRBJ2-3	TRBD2	CASSFVTSGPDTQYF	TGTGCCAGCAGTTTTGTGACTAGCGGGCCGGATACGCAGTATTTT
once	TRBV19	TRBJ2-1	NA	CASSMETGAAYNEQFF	TGTGCCAGTAGTATGGAAACGGGAGCCGCCTACAATGAGCAGTTCTTC
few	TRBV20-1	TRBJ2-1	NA	CSAERAGQFF	TGCAGTGCAGAAAGGGCCGGGCAGTTCTTC
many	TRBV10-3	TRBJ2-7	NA	CAISESLVSSYEQYF	TGTGCCATCAGTGAGTCCCTCGTTAGCTCCTACGAGCAGTACTTC
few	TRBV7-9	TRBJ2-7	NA	CASSLEGVPGYEQYF	TGTGCCAGCAGCTTAGAGGGGGTGCCAGGGTACGAGCAGTACTTC
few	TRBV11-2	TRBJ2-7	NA	CASSLVAGDRSSEQYF	TGTGCCAGCAGCTTAGTAGCAGGGGACCGTAGTAGCGAGCAGTACTTC
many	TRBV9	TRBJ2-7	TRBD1	CASSEGTGASEQYF	TGTGCCAGCAGCGAGGGGACAGGGGCCTCCGAGCAGTACTTC
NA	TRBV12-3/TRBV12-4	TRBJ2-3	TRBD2	CASSKGLAGEGTDTQYF	TGTGCCAGCAGCAAGGGACTAGCGGGAGAAGGCACAGATACGCAGTATTTT
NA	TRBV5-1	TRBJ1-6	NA	CASSLAGGGSSYNSPLHF	TGCGCCAGCAGCTTGGCCGGTGGGGGCAGCTCCTATAATTCACCCCTCCACTTT
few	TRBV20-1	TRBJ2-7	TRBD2	CSARSLAGDLSYEQYF	TGCAGTGCTAGATCCCTAGCGGGAGACCTATCCTACGAGCAGTACTTC
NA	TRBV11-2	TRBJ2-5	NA	CASSPISWGGEETQYF	TGTGCCAGCAGCCCCATTTCATGGGGCGGTGAGGAGACCCAGTACTTC
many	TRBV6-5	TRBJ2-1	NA	CASPLSLNEQFF	TGTGCCAGCCCATTATCGCTCAATGAGCAGTTCTTC
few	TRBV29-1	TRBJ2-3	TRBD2	CSAGRLAGRTDTQYF	TGCAGCGCAGGCCGACTAGCGGGAAGAACAGATACGCAGTATTTT
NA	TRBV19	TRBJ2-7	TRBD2	CASSATSKGYEQYF	TGTGCCAGTAGTGCGACTAGCAAAGGATACGAGCAGTACTTC
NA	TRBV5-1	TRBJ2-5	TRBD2	CASRPPWASGSVETQYF	TGCGCCAGCAGACCCCCTTGGGCTAGCGGGAGTGTAGAGACCCAGTACTTC
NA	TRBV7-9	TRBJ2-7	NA	CASSLDPLEQYF	TGTGCCAGCAGCTTAGACCCTTTGGAGCAGTACTTC
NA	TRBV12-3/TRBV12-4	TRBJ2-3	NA	CASSLLDQTLTDTQYF	TGTGCCAGCAGTCTACTAGACCAGACGCTCACAGATACGCAGTATTTT
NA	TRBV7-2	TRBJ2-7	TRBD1	CASSAPGQGLHEQYF	TGTGCCAGCAGCGCACCGGGACAGGGGCTCCACGAGCAGTACTTC
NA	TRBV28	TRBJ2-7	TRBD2	CASSLAGGPGYF	TGTGCCAGCAGTCTAGCGGGAGGGCCAGGGTACTTC
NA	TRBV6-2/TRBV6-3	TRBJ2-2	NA	CASSPPGPINTGELFF	TGTGCCAGCAGTCCACCGGGACCCATAAACACCGGGGAGCTGTTTTTT
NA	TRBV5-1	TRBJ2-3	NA	CASSRGLRWGSTDTQYF	TGCGCCAGCAGCCGCGGGCTCCGATGGGGGAGCACAGATACGCAGTATTTT
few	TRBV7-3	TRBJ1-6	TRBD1	CASSQTGTGASPLHF	TGTGCCAGCAGCCAAACCGGGACAGGGGCCTCACCCCTCCACTTT
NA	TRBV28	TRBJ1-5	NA	CASSLPASNQPQHF	TGTGCCAGCAGTTTACCGGCTAGCAATCAGCCCCAGCATTTT
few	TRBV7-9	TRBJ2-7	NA	CASSLGPPPDEQYF	TGTGCCAGCAGCTTAGGGCCCCCCCCAGATGAGCAGTACTTC
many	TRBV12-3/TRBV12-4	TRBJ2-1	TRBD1	CASRRTGDKGEQFF	TGTGCCAGCAGGCGGACAGGGGATAAGGGTGAGCAGTTCTTC
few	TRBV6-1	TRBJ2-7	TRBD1	CASSRTGGFDEQYF	TGTGCCAGCTCTAGGACAGGGGGCTTTGACGAGCAGTACTTC